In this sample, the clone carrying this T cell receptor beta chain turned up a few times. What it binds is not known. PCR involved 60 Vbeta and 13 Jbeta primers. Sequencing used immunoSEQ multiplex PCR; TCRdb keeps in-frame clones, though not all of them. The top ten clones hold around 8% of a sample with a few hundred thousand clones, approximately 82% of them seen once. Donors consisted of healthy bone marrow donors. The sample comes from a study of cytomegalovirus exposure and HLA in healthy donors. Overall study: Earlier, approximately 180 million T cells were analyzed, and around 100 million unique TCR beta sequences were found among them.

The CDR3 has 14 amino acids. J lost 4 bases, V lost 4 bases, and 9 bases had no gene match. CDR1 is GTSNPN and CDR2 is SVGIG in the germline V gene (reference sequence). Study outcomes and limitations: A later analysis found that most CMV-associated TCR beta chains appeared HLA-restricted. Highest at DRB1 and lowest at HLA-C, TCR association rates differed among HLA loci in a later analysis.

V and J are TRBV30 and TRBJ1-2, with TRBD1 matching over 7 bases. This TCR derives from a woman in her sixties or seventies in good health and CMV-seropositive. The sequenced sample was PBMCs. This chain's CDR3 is CAWTPQGVGYGYTF. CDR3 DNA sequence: TGTGCCTGGACCCCTCAGGGGGTGGGCTATGGCTACACCTTC.